These 26 T cell receptor beta chains were sequenced from one sample in a study of cytomegalovirus exposure and HLA in healthy donors. PCR used 60 Vbeta primers and 13 Jbeta primers. The table came from immunoSEQ multiplex PCR; TCRdb's copy has only in-frame clones and leaves some out. Of around 150,000 clones in the sample, 80% to 90% were seen once. Sequencing was carried out using PBMCs. The origin of the receptors is a man younger than 35 in good health and CMV-seropositive.

This rearrangement joins TRBV7-7 to TRBJ2-3, with D unclear. V was cut by 4 bases and J by 2 bases, with 13 bases left in between. The germline V gene has CDR1 SSHAT and CDR2 FNYEAQ (reference sequence). The CDR3 extends over 15 amino acids. CDR3 residues: CASSSSPGFTDTQYF. CDR3 coding DNA: TGTGCCAGCAGCTCAAGCCCCGGGTTCACAGATACGCAGTATTTT.

This clone came up a few times. The chain links TRBV10-3 to TRBJ1-4; unclear D gene. This CDR3 contains 13 residues. The germline V and J ends were trimmed by 7 bases and 0 bases, with 6 bases remaining between them. Germline-derived CDR1 and CDR2 are ENHRY and SYGVKD. The CDR3 coding sequence is TGTGCCATCAAGCCGGCAACTAATGAAAAACTGTTTTTT. As protein: CAIKPATNEKLFF.

As DNA, the CDR3 is TGCGCCAGCCGGGACAGGGCTTTTTCGGAAGAGACCCAGTACTTC. This codes for CASRDRAFSEETQYF. This chain uses TRBV5-1 with TRBJ2-5; 9 bases are a match to TRBD1. V gave up 7 bases and J gave up 3 bases; unmatched junction bases: 10. The germline CDR1 and CDR2 sequences are SGHRS and YFSETQ. The CDR3 loop spans 15 amino acids.

This clone has only one observation. The chain couples TRBV9 to TRBJ1-4; D possibly corresponds to TRBD1 (6 bases). This CDR3 spans 15 amino acids. Germline lookup yields CDR1 SGDLS and CDR2 YYNGEE. Trimming removed 3 bases from V and 0 bases from J, with 9 bases in between. CDR3 sequence (DNA): TGTGCCAGCAGCGCAACAGGGACAACTAATGAAAAACTGTTTTTT. This codes for CASSATGTTNEKLFF. The full variable domain, completed using reference TRBV9 and TRBJ1-4, is DSGVTQTPKHLITATGQRVTLRCSPRSGDLSVYWYQQSLDQGLQFLIQYYNGEERAKGNILERFSAQQFPDLHSELNLSSLELGDSALYFCASSATGTTNEKLFFGSGTQLSVL.

V usage is TRBV5-8 and J usage is TRBJ2-5, with 13 nucleotides matching TRBD2. Germline lookup yields CDR1 SGHTS and CDR2 YDEGEE. V lost 3 bases and J lost 5; bases outside the gene matches: 7. The CDR3 contains 16 residues. CDR3 protein: CASSYGLAGVRETQYF. The CDR3 DNA follows: TGTGCCAGCAGCTATGGACTAGCGGGAGTTAGGGAGACCCAGTACTTC.

V is TRBV9 and J is TRBJ2-1; TRBD1 might be the D (5 bases). The germline V gene has CDR1 SGDLS and CDR2 YYNGEE. Trimming stripped 3 bases from V and 10 bases from J, with 14 bases between. CDR3 length: 13 residues. CDR3 residues: CASSEGLVWEQFF. DNA for the CDR3: TGTGCCAGCAGCGAGGGGCTAGTATGGGAGCAGTTCTTC.

The chain uses TRBV4-1 and TRBJ1-1; TRBD1 might be the D (6 bases). Germline V gene sequence: CDR1 MGHRA, CDR2 YSYEKL. This CDR3 region has 13 residues. V lost 11 bases and J lost 5, with 18 bases in between. CDR3 protein: CASHGGGRTEAFF. For the CDR3, the DNA is TGCGCCTCCCACGGCGGGGGGCGGACTGAAGCTTTCTTT.

This sequence joins TRBV2 and TRBJ1-2, with TRBD1 matching over 7 bases. The germline gives CDR1 SNHLY, CDR2 FYNNEI. This CDR3 contains 13 residues. The trim removed 6 bases at V and 1 base at J, leaving 2 bases unmatched. The CDR3 bases are TGTGCCAGCAGCACAGGGGTTAACTATGGCTACACCTTC. Translation: CASSTGVNYGYTF.

J is TRBJ1-5 and V is TRBV6-6; 7 bases fit TRBD1. V lost 5 bases, J lost 2 bases, and 3 bases stayed unmatched. Germline V gene sequence: CDR1 MNHNY, CDR2 SVGAGI (reference sequence). This CDR3 comprises 14 residues. As DNA, the CDR3 is TGTGCCAGCAGTCGGGACAGTCGCAATCAGCCCCAGCATTTT. This translates into CASSRDSRNQPQHF.

The chain's CDR3 is CASGSSGTGSGEQYF. CDR3 nucleotides: TGTGCTAGTGGTTCTTCCGGGACAGGATCGGGCGAGCAGTACTTC. This chain uses TRBV12-5 with TRBJ2-5, with 8 nucleotides matching TRBD1. The J call may be incorrect, as the DNA end agrees better with TRBJ2-7. There are 15 residues in the CDR3. Looked up from germline, CDR1 is LGHNT and CDR2 is FRNRAP.

V and J are TRBV4-1 and TRBJ2-7; no firm D call. Trimming shortened V by 1 base and J by 4 bases, and 8 bases separated the two germline ends. Per the germline V gene, CDR1 is MGHRA and CDR2 is YSYEKL. This CDR3 has 13 amino acids. The CDR3 region has the DNA TGCGCCAGCAGCCAAGGGTTTCGGTACGAGCAGTACTTC. Translating gives CASSQGFRYEQYF.

In the case of this clone: The junction and the germline gene differ at one end; a read error may be behind it. The chain uses TRBV7-9 and TRBJ1-4; the D gene is possibly TRBD1 (6 bases). The CDR3 is 12 residues long. Germline values: CDR1 SEHNR, CDR2 FQNEAQ (reference sequence). This CDR3 is CSSSAQGEKLFF. CDR3 nucleotides: TGTTCCAGCAGCGCCCAGGGGGAAAAACTGTTTTTT.

This chain connects TRBV4-3 to TRBJ1-2; perhaps TRBD1 as D (5 bases). The CDR3 is 16 amino acids. Germline values: CDR1 LGHNA, CDR2 YSLEER. Between the trimmed V and J ends, which lost 0 bases and 4 bases, there was a span of 15 bases. CDR3 loop: CASSQDKSGGGYGYTF. Here the CDR3 DNA reads TGCGCCAGCAGCCAAGACAAATCAGGCGGGGGCTATGGCTACACCTTC.

The CDR3 DNA follows: TGTGCCAGCAGCTTACGCGGGGCCTCCTACAATGAGCAGTTCTTC. It codes for CASSLRGASYNEQFF. This rearrangement joins TRBV7-9 to TRBJ2-1; D is perhaps TRBD2 (6 bases). This CDR3 spans 15 amino acids. In germline, CDR1 is SEHNR, CDR2 FQNEAQ (reference sequence). V was cut by 2 bases and J by 0 bases, with 8 bases left in between.

The table lists this clone with a count of one. The V and J genes are TRBV30 and TRBJ2-7, with D possibly being TRBD1 (6 bases). V lost 0 bases, J lost 2 bases, and 14 bases lay in between. This CDR3 contains 15 residues. CDR1 and CDR2 from the germline V gene are GTSNPN and SVGIG (reference sequence). This chain's CDR3 is CAWSVVSGHPYEQYF. The CDR3 region has the DNA TGTGCCTGGAGTGTGGTTTCGGGACACCCCTACGAGCAGTACTTC.

A word on this clone: The same CDR3 can be traced to other DNA sequences in this sample. V is TRBV7-9 and J is TRBJ2-5; D might be TRBD1 (6 bases). The tail of the sequence fits TRBJ2-7 better, so the J call may be wrong. Germline values: CDR1 SEHNR, CDR2 FQNEAQ (reference sequence). The length of the CDR3 is 12 residues. This chain's CDR3 is CASSLAGGEQYF. CDR3 in DNA: TGTGCCAGCAGCTTAGCAGGGGGCGAGCAGTACTTC.

V usage is TRBV5-1 and J usage is TRBJ1-1; TRBD1 aligns across 7 bases. Germline CDR1 SGHRS, CDR2 YFSETQ. V shed 1 base and J 5 bases; nucleotides not matched to a gene: 11. The CDR3 covers 16 residues. Written as DNA, the CDR3 is TGCGCCAGCAGCTTGATTGTAGGGGGCTTGGGTACTGAAGCTTTCTTT. It yields the protein CASSLIVGGLGTEAFF.

The V and J genes are TRBV2 and TRBJ1-4, with D unresolved. The length of the CDR3 is 14 residues. Germline V lookup: CDR1 SNHLY, CDR2 FYNNEI. The V gene lost 5 bases and the J gene lost 5 bases, with 12 bases spanning the gap. CDR3 sequence: CASSRGTENEKLFF. CDR3 nucleotides: TGTGCCAGCAGTCGAGGCACGGAAAATGAAAAACTGTTTTTT.

For the CDR3, the DNA is TGTGCCAGCAGCCCAACGAGAGGTTTCGAGACCCAGTACTTC. Its protein is CASSPTRGFETQYF. This chain connects TRBV7-3 to TRBJ2-5; D is undetermined. With 5 bases removed from V and 5 bases from J, the gap between germline ends came to 15 bases. Germline V CDR1 and CDR2: SGHTA, FQGTGA. This CDR3 spans 14 amino acids.

Here the CDR3 reads CASSGLQGLANTEAFF. CDR3 nucleotide sequence: TGTGCCAGCAGCGGGTTACAGGGCTTGGCGAACACTGAAGCTTTCTTT. V and J are TRBV11-2 and TRBJ1-1, with D maybe TRBD1 (6 bases). The V gene's germline CDR1 is SGHAT and CDR2 FQNNGV. V lost 5 bases and J lost 1, with 17 bases in between. This CDR3 region has 16 residues.

V usage is TRBV5-1 and J usage is TRBJ2-3; tentative D call: TRBD2 (5 bases). The ends were cut back, 1 base at V and 3 bases at J, with 12 bases in the middle. The CDR3 extends over 15 amino acids. Per germline, CDR1 SGHRS and CDR2 YFSETQ. DNA of the CDR3: TGCGCCAGCAGCTTGAGGCGGGTAGATACAGATACGCAGTATTTT. It is translated as CASSLRRVDTDTQYF.

This clone appeared a few times. V and J are TRBV5-6 and TRBJ1-1; possibly TRBD1 for D (6 bases). Germline-derived CDR1 and CDR2 are SGHDT and YYEEEE. This CDR3 region has 13 residues. The germline V and J ends were trimmed by 2 bases and 7 bases, with 12 bases remaining between them. CDR3 sequence (DNA): TGTGCCAGCAGCTTCCAGGGGCAGGATGAAGCTTTCTTT. Amino acid sequence: CASSFQGQDEAFF. Using reference TRBV5-6 and TRBJ1-1 for the parts outside the CDR3, the full variable domain is DAGVTQSPTHLIKTRGQQVTLRCSPKSGHDTVSWYQQALGQGPQFIFQYYEEEERQRGNFPDRFSGHQFPNYSSELNVNALLLGDSALYLCASSFQGQDEAFFGQGTRLTVV.

The chain is built from TRBV9 and TRBJ1-4, with 9 bases fitting TRBD1. The CDR3 length is 16 residues. Germline V gene sequence: CDR1 SGDLS, CDR2 YYNGEE. The J segment lost 6 bases and the V segment lost 0 bases, leaving 6 bases of the junction unmatched. CDR3: CASSVGMGQGDEKLFF. The CDR3, as DNA: TGTGCCAGCAGCGTAGGTATGGGACAGGGAGATGAAAAACTGTTTTTT.

This clone was observed once. This chain uses TRBV5-1 with TRBJ2-3, with 9 bases aligning to TRBD2. V lost 3 bases to trimming and J lost 3 bases; unmatched junction nucleotides: 5. The CDR3 extends over 15 amino acids. In germline, CDR1 is SGHRS, CDR2 YFSETQ. CDR3 nucleotides: TGCGCCAGCAGCTGGGGACTAGCCGAGACAGATACGCAGTATTTT. Protein sequence: CASSWGLAETDTQYF.

The chain joins TRBV9 to TRBJ2-3, with TRBD1 identical over 8 bases. V was pared by 6 bases and J by 1 base, with 4 bases of the junction left unmatched. The CDR3 runs 14 residues. CDR1 is SGDLS and CDR2 is YYNGEE in the germline V gene. The CDR3 is CASNQGAGTDTQYF. CDR3 DNA: TGTGCCAGCAATCAGGGGGCAGGCACAGATACGCAGTATTTT.

The count of this clone is one. The chain links TRBV6-1 to TRBJ1-1; D may be TRBD1 (5 bases). The length of the CDR3 is 15 residues. V shed 5 bases and J shed 1 base, with 14 bases lying between them. CDR1 is MNHNS and CDR2 is SASEGT in the germline V gene. As DNA, the CDR3 is TGTGCCAGCAGTAGGGGAGGAATACAGAACACTGAAGCTTTCTTT. It is translated as CASSRGGIQNTEAFF.